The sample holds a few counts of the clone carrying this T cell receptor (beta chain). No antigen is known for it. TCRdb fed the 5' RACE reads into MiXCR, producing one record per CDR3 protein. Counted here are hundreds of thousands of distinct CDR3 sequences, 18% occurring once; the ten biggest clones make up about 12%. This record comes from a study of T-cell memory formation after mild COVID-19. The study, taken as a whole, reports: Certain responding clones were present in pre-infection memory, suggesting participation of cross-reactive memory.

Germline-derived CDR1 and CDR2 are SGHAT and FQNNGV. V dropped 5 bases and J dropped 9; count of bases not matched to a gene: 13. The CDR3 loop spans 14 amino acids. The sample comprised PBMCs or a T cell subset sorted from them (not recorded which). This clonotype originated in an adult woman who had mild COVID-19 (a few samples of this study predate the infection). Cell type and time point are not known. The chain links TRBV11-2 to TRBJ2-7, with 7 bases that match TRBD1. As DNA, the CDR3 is TGTGCCAGCAGCCTGGGGGACAGTAGAATGGGGCAGTACTTC. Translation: CASSLGDSRMGQYF.